The clone carrying this T cell receptor beta chain was seen more than once but under ten times. MiXCR, applied by TCRdb to the RT-PCR reads, yields one record per CDR3 protein. The sample has fewer than 250,000 distinct CDR3 sequences, 14% seen once. The germline V gene encodes CDR1 MNHEY and CDR2 SVGAGI. The CDR3 consists of 15 residues. V lost 4 bases and J lost 5, with 17 bases in between. The sample belongs to a study of patients and donors after allogeneic stem cell transplantation. The TCR originated in a human donor who was either an allogeneic HSCT recipient or a stem cell or donor lymphocyte infusion donor (not recorded which). It is not recorded whose cells these are; they may come from a transplant donor. The rearrangement joins TRBV6-5 to TRBJ2-5; a possible D gene is TRBD1 (6 bases). Material: blood, either unsorted or a sorted T cell fraction (not recorded which). The CDR3 loop reads CASSFGQSTWETQYF. Here the CDR3 DNA reads TGTGCCAGCAGTTTCGGACAGTCCACGTGGGAGACCCAGTACTTC.